The 29 T cell receptor beta chains in this list originate from one sample, sequenced in a study of early T cells in non-severe SARS-CoV-2 infection. TCRdb reanalysed the 5' RACE reads using MiXCR and keeps one entry per CDR3 protein. The sample carries some 60,000 distinct CDR3 sequences, 10% to 15% recorded once. The sample here was whole blood, taken at baseline. These receptor sequences come from an adult who was a healthcare worker with PCR-confirmed SARS-CoV-2 infection or an uninfected control (not recorded which).

This clonotype has more than one count but fewer than ten. The chain employs TRBV5-5 and TRBJ1-3, with 7 bases matching TRBD1. CDR1 is SGHKS, CDR2 YYEKEE, per germline (reference sequence). CDR3 length: 17 amino acids. After removal of 3 bases from V and 2 bases from J, the junction contained 11 bases not matched to a gene. CDR3: CASSWGQIQEPGNTIYF. The CDR3 nucleotides read TGTGCCAGCAGCTGGGGACAGATTCAGGAACCTGGAAACACCATATATTTT.

This chain connects TRBV24-1 to TRBJ1-5; no reliable D call. V shed 1 base and J shed 7 bases, with 10 bases lying between them. CDR1 is KGHDR and CDR2 is SFDVKD in the germline V gene. This CDR3 has 14 amino acids. In DNA, the CDR3 is TGTGCCACCAGTGATTTTGGGGTAGGGCAGCCCCAGCATTTT. Protein product: CATSDFGVGQPQHF.

This clonotype was observed a handful of times. The gene calls are TRBV18 and TRBJ1-2; D not resolved. Per the germline V gene, CDR1 is KGHSH and CDR2 is LQKENI. Deletions cut 2 bases from V and 2 bases from J, with 9 bases between. CDR3 length: 14 amino acids. In DNA form, the CDR3 reads TGTGCCAGCTCACCATTTAGCAGCAACTATGGCTACACCTTC. Its translation is CASSPFSSNYGYTF.

The chain recombines TRBV27 with TRBJ2-7; D is undetermined. This CDR3 comprises 14 residues. Trimming removed 4 bases from V and 6 bases from J, with 16 bases in between. Germline CDR1 and CDR2: MNHEY and SMNVEV (reference sequence). The CDR3 bases are TGTGCCAGCAGTTCAAGGGTTGCTACTGGCGAGCAGTACTTC. Its protein is CASSSRVATGEQYF.

This clonotype has more than one count but fewer than ten. The DNA of the CDR3 is TGTGCCAGCAGACCCCCACAGGGCTTGACCGAGCAGTACTTC. This gives the protein CASRPPQGLTEQYF. This sequence joins TRBV28 and TRBJ2-7; D is perhaps TRBD1 (6 bases). V lost 6 bases to trimming and J lost 6 bases, with 18 bases between them. The germline gives CDR1 MDHEN, CDR2 SYDVKM. The CDR3 sequence is 14 residues long. The variable domain in full, with the rest retrieved from reference TRBV28 and TRBJ2-7, is DVKVTQSSRYLVKRTGEKVFLECVQDMDHENMFWYRQDPGLGLRLIYFSYDVKMKEKGDIPEGYSVSREKKERFSLILESASTNQTSMYLCASRPPQGLTEQYFGPGTRLTVT.

This chain links TRBV30 with TRBJ2-5; 7 nucleotides line up with TRBD1. The CDR3 is 13 residues long. Germline CDR1 is GTSNPN and CDR2 is SVGIG (reference sequence). With 1 base clipped from V and 3 bases from J, the junction kept 2 bases outside the gene matches. The CDR3 region has the DNA TGTGCCTGGAGTGCGGGGACAGAAGAGACCCAGTACTTC. This translates into CAWSAGTEETQYF.

This clonotype was observed a handful of times. This chain joins TRBV6-1 and TRBJ2-3; 13 bases are a match to TRBD2. Germline assignment: CDR1 MNHNS and CDR2 SASEGT. This CDR3 is 16 amino acids long. Unmatched junction bases numbered 3, after V lost 2 bases and J lost 4 bases. The CDR3 protein is CASSERGLAGADTQYF. The CDR3, as DNA: TGTGCCAGCAGTGAACGAGGACTAGCGGGGGCAGATACGCAGTATTTT.

At least ten counts were recorded for this clonotype. The J gene is TRBJ2-1, the V gene TRBV7-9, with TRBD1 identical over 7 bases. This CDR3 spans 13 amino acids. Trimming took 5 bases from V and 5 from J; bases not matched to a gene: 3. Germline CDR1 reads SEHNR; CDR2 reads FQNEAQ (reference sequence). The CDR3 region has the DNA TGTGCCAGCAGCCCCGGGACAGACAATGAGCAGTTCTTC. Encoded protein: CASSPGTDNEQFF. The full variable domain, with the rest looked up from reference TRBV7-9 and TRBJ2-1, is DTGVSQNPRHKITKRGQNVTFRCDPISEHNRLYWYRQTLGQGPEFLTYFQNEAQLEKSRLLSDRFSAERPKGSFSTLEIQRTEQGDSAMYLCASSPGTDNEQFFGPGTRLTVL.

This clonotype was recorded a few times. The chain couples TRBV10-3 to TRBJ2-7; 9 bases fit TRBD1. CDR1 and CDR2 (germline): ENHRY, SYGVKD. V lost 3 bases to trimming and J lost 5 bases; unmatched junction nucleotides: 14. This CDR3 has 17 amino acids. CDR3 nucleotides: TGTGCCATCAGTGAACAACAACCGGGACAGGGCATCCACGAGCAGTACTTC. Amino acids: CAISEQQPGQGIHEQYF.

This clonotype was counted ten times or more. The chain employs TRBV25-1 and TRBJ2-7; D not resolved. The germline V and J ends were trimmed by 3 bases and 2 bases, with 8 bases remaining between them. The CDR3 is 13 residues long. CDR1 and CDR2 from the germline V gene are MGHDK and SYGVNS. CDR3 amino acids: CASSDPSTYEQYF. The CDR3 nucleotides are TGTGCCAGCAGTGACCCCAGTACCTACGAGCAGTACTTC.

This clonotype was observed a handful of times. The chain has TRBV2 and TRBJ2-3; 7 bases match TRBD2. The CDR3 contains 16 residues. With 5 bases clipped from V and 2 bases from J, the junction kept 10 bases outside the gene matches. Germline loops: CDR1 SNHLY, CDR2 FYNNEI. The CDR3 loop is CASSWRTRRNTDTQYF. CDR3 coding DNA: TGTGCCAGCAGTTGGAGGACTAGGAGGAACACAGATACGCAGTATTTT. The whole variable domain, filled in from reference TRBV2 and TRBJ2-3, reads EPEVTQTPSHQVTQMGQEVILRCVPISNHLYFYWYRQILGQKVEFLVSFYNNEISEKSEIFDDQFSVERPDGSNFTLKIRSTKLEDSAMYFCASSWRTRRNTDTQYFGPGTRLTVL.

This clonotype was detected a few times. The genes are TRBV7-9 and TRBJ2-2; TRBD2 matches at 9 bases. The CDR3 length is 16 residues. Germline V gene lookup returns CDR1 SEHNR and CDR2 FQNEAQ (reference sequence). The junction had 4 bases not matched to a gene; V was cut back by 4 bases and J by 1 base. CDR3 region: CASSSIAGENTGELFF. CDR3 DNA sequence: TGTGCCAGCAGCTCGATAGCGGGGGAGAACACCGGGGAGCTGTTTTTT.

This chain joins TRBV7-9 and TRBJ1-1, with D possibly TRBD1 on 6 matching bases. CDR3 length equals 14 residues. Trimming cost V 4 bases and J 0 bases, with 9 bases left between them. Germline CDR1 is SEHNR and CDR2 is FQNEAQ (reference sequence). The CDR3 DNA sequence: TGTGCCAGCAGCTCAGGACAGCTGAACACTGAAGCTTTCTTT. It translates to CASSSGQLNTEAFF.

The chain joins TRBV20-1 to TRBJ2-7, with D perhaps TRBD1 or TRBD2 (6 bases each). This CDR3 contains 16 residues. The V and J ends lost 3 bases and 2 bases respectively, with 20 bases between them. The germline CDR1 and CDR2 sequences are DFQATT and SNEGSKA (reference sequence). CDR3 DNA: TGCAGTGCTAGGGACAGACTAGTTTTTAATACCTACGAGCAGTACTTC. Protein: CSARDRLVFNTYEQYF.

This clonotype was seen a few times. The gene calls are TRBV12-3 or TRBV12-4 and TRBJ1-4; 7 bases line up with TRBD1. The CDR3 length is 15 residues. V lost 5 bases and J lost 2; bases outside the gene matches: 5. This chain's CDR3 is CASSQDRETNEKLFF. In DNA, the CDR3 is TGTGCCAGCAGTCAAGACAGGGAGACTAATGAAAAACTGTTTTTT.

This clonotype was seen only a few times. The chain joins TRBV5-1 to TRBJ2-3, with D possibly matching TRBD2 (5 bases). Trimming stripped 0 bases from V and 0 bases from J, with 5 bases between. Germline CDR1 and CDR2: SGHRS and YFSETQ. The CDR3 extends over 14 amino acids. The CDR3: CASSLGTSTDTQYF. The CDR3 region has the DNA TGCGCCAGCAGCTTGGGGACTAGCACAGATACGCAGTATTTT.

This clonotype was observed once. This chain connects TRBV20-1 to TRBJ1-3; TRBD1 matches at 9 bases. Germline-derived CDR1 and CDR2 are DFQATT and SNEGSKA (reference sequence). This CDR3 comprises 15 residues. V shed 2 bases, J shed 2 bases, and the junction held 4 bases outside the gene matches. The CDR3 here is CSARKQGAAGNTIYF. CDR3 DNA: TGCAGTGCTAGAAAACAGGGGGCTGCTGGAAACACCATATATTTT.

The sample holds many counts of this clonotype. V and J are TRBV7-6 and TRBJ2-7; 8 nucleotides line up with TRBD2. CDR3 length: 18 amino acids. Looked up from germline, CDR1 is SGHVS and CDR2 is FNYEAQ. The junction had 21 bases not matched to a gene; V was cut back by 5 bases and J by 6 bases. The CDR3 bases are TGTGCCAGCAGCCCAAGACCTAAAACCGGGACTAGAAAGTCCGAGCAGTACTTC. This gives the protein CASSPRPKTGTRKSEQYF.

CDR3 nucleotides: TGTGCCAGCAGCCCGGACCAAACGAACACCGGGGAGCTGTTTTTT. Protein: CASSPDQTNTGELFF. The J gene is TRBJ2-2, the V gene TRBV7-9; no clear D. Germline CDR1 SEHNR, CDR2 FQNEAQ (reference sequence). Trimming removed 5 bases at V and 0 bases at J, with 10 bases between. The CDR3 is made up of 15 amino acids.

This clonotype was seen repeatedly, ten times or more. The chain joins TRBV14 to TRBJ2-7, with 8 nucleotides matching TRBD1. This CDR3 contains 14 residues. The germline CDR1 and CDR2 sequences are SGHDN and FVKESK. Losses at the gene ends were 4 bases for V and 2 bases for J; bases not matched to a gene: 4. This CDR3 is CASSRWTGPYEQYF. The CDR3 region has the DNA TGTGCCAGCAGCCGATGGACAGGGCCCTACGAGCAGTACTTC.

In this sample, this clonotype turned up many times. The chain joins TRBV20-1 to TRBJ1-2; no definite D call. The length of the CDR3 is 13 residues. Germline CDR1 DFQATT, CDR2 SNEGSKA (reference sequence). The ends were cut back, 2 bases at V and 9 bases at J, with 16 bases in the middle. The CDR3 bases are TGCAGTGCTAGATTCCGTGAGCGCGGGAGCTACACCTTC. Protein product: CSARFRERGSYTF.

The chain has TRBV5-4 and TRBJ2-3; D is perhaps TRBD2 (5 bases). The V end lost 4 bases, the J end lost 4 bases, and 16 bases lay between the germline ends. The CDR3 loop spans 15 amino acids. Per germline, CDR1 SGHNT and CDR2 YYREEE (reference sequence). For the CDR3, the DNA is TGTGCCAGCAGCACGGCGGTAGGGAGCGCAGATACGCAGTATTTT. Amino acids: CASSTAVGSADTQYF. Based on the CDR3 plus reference TRBV5-4 and TRBJ2-3, the full variable domain is ETGVTQSPTHLIKTRGQQVTLRCSSQSGHNTVSWYQQALGQGPQFIFQYYREEENGRGNFPPRFSGLQFPNYSSELNVNALELDDSALYLCASSTAVGSADTQYFGPGTRLTVL.

The chain joins TRBV11-2 to TRBJ2-3, with 15 bases lining up with TRBD2. This CDR3 contains 15 residues. With V trimmed by 5 bases and J by 6 bases, 3 bases remained unmatched. Germline CDR1 is SGHAT and CDR2 is FQNNGV. The CDR3 region has the DNA TGTGCCAGCAGCCCCGGACTAGCGGGAGGGGATACGCAGTATTTT. Translating it yields CASSPGLAGGDTQYF.

The rearrangement joins TRBV28 to TRBJ1-2, with 7 bases identical to TRBD1. V shed 6 bases, J shed 3 bases, and the junction held 13 bases outside the gene matches. Germline V gene data show CDR1 as MDHEN and CDR2 as SYDVKM. The CDR3 has 16 amino acids. DNA of the CDR3: TGTGCCAGCAGGGCCTCCCCGGACAGGATTCACTATGGCTACACCTTC. Translation gives CASRASPDRIHYGYTF.

V usage is TRBV6-5 and J usage is TRBJ2-3; a possible D gene is TRBD2 (6 bases). Germline-derived CDR1 and CDR2 are MNHEY and SVGAGI. CDR3 length: 11 amino acids. V lost 6 bases to trimming and J lost 8 bases, with 9 bases between them. CDR3 residues: CASRTGGTQYF. CDR3 DNA sequence: TGTGCCAGCAGAACCGGGGGTACGCAGTATTTT.

In nucleotides, the CDR3 is TGCAGCGTCCTTAGAAACACCGGGGAGCTGTTTTTT. Amino acid sequence: CSVLRNTGELFF. The V call is TRBV29-1, the J call TRBJ2-2, with D uncertain. The CDR3 is 12 residues long. V was pared by 6 bases and J by 2 bases, with 7 bases between. CDR1 SQVTM and CDR2 ANQGSEA come from the germline V gene.

The chain links TRBV29-1 to TRBJ2-2; 10 bases line up with TRBD2. CDR3 length: 14 amino acids. Germline CDR1 reads SQVTM; CDR2 reads ANQGSEA. With V trimmed by 8 bases and J by 3 bases, 6 bases remained unmatched. The CDR3 sequence: CSFQREGDTGELFF. The CDR3 DNA reads TGCAGCTTCCAGCGGGAGGGCGACACCGGGGAGCTGTTTTTT.

There are a few counts of this clonotype. The J gene is TRBJ2-1, the V gene TRBV19; no firm D call. V shed 0 bases and J shed 3 bases, with 6 bases lying between them. Germline CDR1 is LNHDA and CDR2 is SQIVND (reference sequence). The CDR3 consists of 14 residues. In nucleotides, the CDR3 is TGTGCCAGTAGTATAGACGCAGGCTACAATGAGCAGTTCTTC. It translates to CASSIDAGYNEQFF.

This clonotype appeared a few times. The rearrangement joins TRBV20-1 to TRBJ2-2; 13 bases map to TRBD2. V shed 3 bases, J shed 4 bases, and the junction held 2 bases outside the gene matches. The germline gives CDR1 DFQATT, CDR2 SNEGSKA (reference sequence). This CDR3 has 15 residues. In nucleotides, the CDR3 is TGCAGTGCTAGTACTAGCGGGAGGGGCACCGGGGAGCTGTTTTTT. Protein sequence: CSASTSGRGTGELFF.